The sequence of this TCR beta chain was determined in a study of blood T cell repertoires in COVID-19. TCRdb keeps only in-frame clones here, not all; method: immunoSEQ multiplex PCR. The sample shows approximately 500,000 clones, about 88% of them seen only once. The CDR3 has 14 amino acids. Trimming removed 2 bases at V and 5 bases at J, with 12 bases between. CDR1 and CDR2 (germline): MGHRA, YSYEKL. The origin of this receptor is a woman aged 45-65 years with COVID-19, enrolled during active disease. The chain uses TRBV4-1 and TRBJ1-1; D uncertain. Specimen: peripheral blood. The CDR3 DNA follows: TGCGCCAGCAGCCAATTATCAGGTAAAACTGAAGCTTTCTTT. Translating gives CASSQLSGKTEAFF.